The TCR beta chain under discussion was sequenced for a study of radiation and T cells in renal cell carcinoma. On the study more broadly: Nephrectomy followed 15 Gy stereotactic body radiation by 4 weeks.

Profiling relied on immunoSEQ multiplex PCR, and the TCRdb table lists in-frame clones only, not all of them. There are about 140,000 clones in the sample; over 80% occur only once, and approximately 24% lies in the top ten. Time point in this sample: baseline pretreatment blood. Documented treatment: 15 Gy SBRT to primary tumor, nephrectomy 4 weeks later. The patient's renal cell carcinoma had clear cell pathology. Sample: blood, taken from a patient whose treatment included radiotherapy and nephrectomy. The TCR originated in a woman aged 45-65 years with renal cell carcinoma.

CDR3 sequence: CAWGEADTQYF. The CDR3 coding sequence is TGTGCCTGGGGAGAGGCAGATACGCAGTATTTT. V usage is TRBV30 and J usage is TRBJ2-3; D is unresolved. The CDR3 is 11 residues long. Looked up from germline, CDR1 is GTSNPN and CDR2 is SVGIG (reference sequence). The V gene lost 5 bases and the J gene lost 4 bases, with 7 bases spanning the gap.